This T cell receptor beta chain came from a study of Ad26.COV2.S vaccination and SARS-CoV-2 variants. Whole-study context: The vaccine Ad26.COV2.S was put into the muscle once, or twice with 56 days between. Study-wide points: People who got the vaccine had more spike-specific TCR breadth than people who got placebo.

In the case of this clone: The antigen is unknown.

Treatment reported: roughly 20 received Ad26.COV2.S at low or high dose, single or two shots; about 5 received placebo; per-sample allocation not given. The study sampled participants on day 63 after the first vaccine or placebo injection. TCRdb's copy holds only in-frame clones and misses some; the assay was immunoSEQ multiplex PCR. The sample yields about 350,000 clones, 70% to 90% seen once. This receptor was identified in a person between 18 and 60 years old who received the Ad26.COV2.S COVID-19 vaccine or a placebo. The sequencing here drew on peripheral blood, taken in a trial of Ad26.COV2.S vaccine versus placebo.

In DNA, the CDR3 is TGTGCCAGCTGGGGGGACAATTCACCCCTCCACTTT. Its protein product is CASWGDNSPLHF. The chain recombines TRBV27 with TRBJ1-6, with D perhaps TRBD1 (5 bases). The CDR3 totals 12 residues. V lost 8 bases, J lost 7 bases, and 9 bases lay in between. CDR1 and CDR2 (germline): MNHEY, SMNVEV (reference sequence).